This is a list of T cell receptor beta chains from one sample in a study of T cell responses to AZD1222 COVID-19 vaccine. Sequencing was performed with immunoSEQ multiplex PCR; in TCRdb, only in-frame clones are kept and a portion is missing. The table lists around 95,000 clones, about 88% of them singletons. Sequencing was performed on peripheral blood, taken on day 0 of AZD1222 vaccination. These receptors were collected from an adult in good health. Each CDR3 is given with its conserved first and last residue. The D gene is left open where the match is weak. Where a row states a size, it is once, few, many or the class of an expanded clone; other rows omit it.

clone size	D gene	V gene	J gene	CDR3 DNA	CDR3 protein
-	TRBD2	TRBV19	TRBJ2-1	TGTGCCAGTAGTACATCTAGCGGACTTTACAATGAGCAGTTCTTC	CASSTSSGLYNEQFF
-	-	TRBV6-2/TRBV6-3	TRBJ2-7	TGTGCCAGCAGTTATGCTGTTGAGCCTACGTATGAGCAGTACTTC	CASSYAVEPTYEQYF
-	-	TRBV7-9	TRBJ2-3	TGTGCCAGCAGCTTGAAGGGCTCAGATACGCAGTATTTT	CASSLKGSDTQYF
few	-	TRBV5-4	TRBJ1-3	TGTGCCAGCAGCTTGGGAGGGACTGCTGGAAACACCATATATTTT	CASSLGGTAGNTIYF
-	TRBD1	TRBV6-2/TRBV6-3	TRBJ1-1	TGTGCCAGCAGTGAGGACAGGGTTAACACTGAAGCTTTCTTT	CASSEDRVNTEAFF
once	-	TRBV13	TRBJ1-4	TGTGCCAGCAGGCCAGGGGCAACTAATGAAAAACTGTTTTTT	CASRPGATNEKLFF
-	-	TRBV5-1	TRBJ1-5	TGCGCCAGTAGAGGGAACGGGGATCAGCCCCAGCATTTT	CASRGNGDQPQHF
-	-	TRBV9	TRBJ2-3	TGTGCCAGCAGCCCAGACGACTCCTACACAGATACGCAGTATTTT	CASSPDDSYTDTQYF
once	TRBD1	TRBV11-3	TRBJ1-2	TGTGCCAGCTGTGGTGGACAGGGGGCCGGGGGCTACACCTTC	CASCGGQGAGGYTF
once	TRBD1	TRBV5-6	TRBJ1-2	TGTGCCAGCAGCCTAGGGACAGTCTATGGCTACACCTTC	CASSLGTVYGYTF
-	-	TRBV7-2	TRBJ1-2	TGTGCCAGCAGCTCAACCGGGACGTTCCTCTATGGCTACACCTTC	CASSSTGTFLYGYTF
-	TRBD1	TRBV11-2	TRBJ1-6	TGTGCCAGCAGCCCAAGGACAGGGGGCTACTCACCCCTCCACTTT	CASSPRTGGYSPLHF
-	-	TRBV20-1	TRBJ2-2	TGCAGTGCTAGTACAGGACCGTGGACCGGGGAGCTGTTTTTT	CSASTGPWTGELFF
-	-	TRBV18	TRBJ1-4	TGTGCCAGCTCACCTGGGAGTGGGTCCCGAGATGAAAAACTGTTTTTT	CASSPGSGSRDEKLFF
once	TRBD1	TRBV6-2/TRBV6-3	TRBJ2-2	TGTGCCAGCAGTCCGCGACAGGGGGACACCGGGGAGCTGTTTTTT	CASSPRQGDTGELFF
-	-	TRBV28	TRBJ1-2	TGTGCCAGCAGTTTGCCCGGTCTGAATGGCTACACCTTC	CASSLPGLNGYTF
-	-	TRBV29-1	TRBJ1-1	TGCAGCGTTGCTCGGTCGGGGAACACTGAAGCTTTCTTT	CSVARSGNTEAFF
few	-	TRBV6-2/TRBV6-3	TRBJ2-2	TGTGCCAGCAGTTACGACTACACCGGGGAGCTGTTTTTT	CASSYDYTGELFF
-	-	TRBV5-1	TRBJ1-1	TGCGCCAGCAGCTCGCAGATGAACACTGAAGCTTTCTTT	CASSSQMNTEAFF
-	-	TRBV27	TRBJ1-6	TGTGCCAGCAGTTTATTCGCCCCCGGGGACGACGGTTCTAATTCACCCCTCCACTTT	CASSLFAPGDDGSNSPLHF
-	-	TRBV20-1	TRBJ2-7	TGCAGTGCGGGCTACGAGCAGTACTTC	CSAGYEQYF
few	-	TRBV6-6	TRBJ1-6	TGTGCCAGCAGTTACGGGGTAATTGATAATTCACCCCTCCACTTT	CASSYGVIDNSPLHF
once	TRBD2	TRBV24-1	TRBJ2-5	TGTGCCACCAGTGATGCCGGGACTAGCGGGAGGGCCCATGTGGTAGAGACCCAGTACTTC	CATSDAGTSGRAHVVETQYF
-	TRBD1	TRBV12-5	TRBJ1-1	TGTGCTAGTGGTATCAGTCGGGACAGGGGAGGATCGAACACTGAAGCTTTCTTT	CASGISRDRGGSNTEAFF
-	-	TRBV4-3	TRBJ2-7	TGCGCCAGCAGCCACGTCGGGAGCAGAACCTACGAGCAGTACTTC	CASSHVGSRTYEQYF
-	TRBD1	TRBV6-5	TRBJ2-5	TGTGCCAGCAGCCTGACAGGGGCTACCCAAGAGACCCAGTACTTC	CASSLTGATQETQYF
-	-	TRBV30	TRBJ2-7	TGTGCCTGGAGTGTAGGTGGGACCTACGAGCAGTACTTC	CAWSVGGTYEQYF
-	-	TRBV7-6	TRBJ1-1	TGTGCCAGCAGCTCGCTGACAGGTCAGAACACTGAAGCTTTCTTT	CASSSLTGQNTEAFF
-	-	TRBV7-9	TRBJ1-1	TGTGCCAGCAGCGCCGGCAGAATGAACACTGAAGCTTTCTTT	CASSAGRMNTEAFF
once	TRBD1	TRBV9	TRBJ1-1	TGTGCCAGCAGCGCTATCTCGGACAGGGGGCGATTGGGGAACACTGAAGCTTTCTTT	CASSAISDRGRLGNTEAFF
-	-	TRBV11-1	TRBJ2-7	TGTGCCAGCAGCACCCAGGGGGGGTACGAGCAGTACTTC	CASSTQGGYEQYF
-	TRBD1	TRBV5-1	TRBJ1-4	TGCGCCAGCAGCAGAACAGGGGTTAGCAATGAAAAACTGTTTTTT	CASSRTGVSNEKLFF
-	TRBD1	TRBV4-3	TRBJ1-6	TGCGCCAGCAGCCAGGTTCTCGAGACAGGGAGCATTTGGGCAAATTCACCCCTCCACTTT	CASSQVLETGSIWANSPLHF
-	-	TRBV10-3	TRBJ2-1	TGTGCCTCCAAAGGAGGTACCGATGAGCAGTTCTTC	CASKGGTDEQFF
-	TRBD2	TRBV18	TRBJ2-5	TGTGCCAGCTCACCAGGAACAGCGGGAGGGGGTGAGACCCAGTACTTC	CASSPGTAGGGETQYF
-	TRBD2	TRBV11-3	TRBJ2-2	TGTGCCAGCAGCCCAAGGGGACTAGCGGGGCGCGCGAACACCGGGGAGCTGTTTTTT	CASSPRGLAGRANTGELFF
-	TRBD2	TRBV28	TRBJ2-5	TGTGCCAGCGGGGGACTAGCGGTGGGCCAAGAGACCCAGTACTTC	CASGGLAVGQETQYF
-	-	TRBV27	TRBJ1-1	TGTGCCAGCAGTTACGGGACTGAAGCTTTCTTT	CASSYGTEAFF
-	TRBD2	TRBV7-9	TRBJ2-1	TGTGCCAGCAGCTTAGCCGGCGGGCGGGAGAACAATGAGCAGTTCTTC	CASSLAGGRENNEQFF
-	-	TRBV7-9	TRBJ1-1	TGTGCCAGCAGCTCCTGGAGGGGGAAGAACACTGAAGCTTTCTTT	CASSSWRGKNTEAFF
-	-	TRBV5-1	TRBJ1-5	TGCGCCAGCAGTCCCGAGGGGTTGGATAGCAATCAGCCCCAGCATTTT	CASSPEGLDSNQPQHF
-	-	TRBV7-8	TRBJ2-1	TGTGCCAGCAGCTTATCCCCCCCCTACAGGACGAACTCCTACAATGAGCAGTTCTTC	CASSLSPPYRTNSYNEQFF
-	-	TRBV2	TRBJ1-1	TGTGCCAGCAGTGAGGGGGCGAACACTGAAGCTTTCTTT	CASSEGANTEAFF
-	-	TRBV30	TRBJ1-2	TGTGCCTGGAGTGTTACCAGAATTGGCTACACCTTC	CAWSVTRIGYTF
-	TRBD1	TRBV19	TRBJ2-7	TGTGCCAGTAGTGCCACGGGACAGGGGTTAGGCGAGCAGTACTTC	CASSATGQGLGEQYF
once	-	TRBV5-1	TRBJ1-1	TGCGCCAGCAGCTTGTCGGGGGGTGAGAACACTGAAGCTTTCTTT	CASSLSGGENTEAFF
-	-	TRBV12-5	TRBJ1-2	TGTGCTAGTGGTTTTGGGGGAGGTGGACCTAACTATGGCTACACCTTC	CASGFGGGGPNYGYTF
-	-	TRBV29-1	TRBJ2-7	TGCAGCGTTGGAGGAGGGCTTAGGGGCGAGCAGTACTTC	CSVGGGLRGEQYF
-	TRBD2	TRBV3-1/TRBV3-2	TRBJ2-3	TGTGCCAGCAGCCCCGGGACTAGCGGGAGCGATACGCAGTATTTT	CASSPGTSGSDTQYF
-	TRBD2	TRBV11-2	TRBJ2-1	TGTGCCAGCAGCCCAATCGGGAGCGGGAGGGACAATGAGCAGTTCTTC	CASSPIGSGRDNEQFF
once	-	TRBV30	TRBJ2-6	TGTGCCTGGAGTAAGAATAGGACACCTGGGGCCAACGTCCTGACTTTC	CAWSKNRTPGANVLTF
once	TRBD2	TRBV7-9	TRBJ2-2	TGTGCCAGCAGCTCGACTAGCGGGAGGGTTACCGGGGAGCTGTTTTTT	CASSSTSGRVTGELFF
-	TRBD2	TRBV9	TRBJ2-1	TGTGCCAGCAGCGAGACTAGCGGGAGGCCGGGTGAGCAGTTCTTC	CASSETSGRPGEQFF
-	-	TRBV28	TRBJ2-5	TGTGCCAGCAGTTTATCGGGGGGCAAAGAGACCCAGTACTTC	CASSLSGGKETQYF
-	TRBD2	TRBV7-2	TRBJ2-1	TGTGCCAGCAGCTTATCCGTTACTAGCGGGAGGAGAGATGAGCAGTTCTTC	CASSLSVTSGRRDEQFF
-	TRBD2	TRBV7-9	TRBJ2-1	TGTGCTCTAAGCTTCGGTAGCGGGAGCTATGAGCAGTTCTTC	CALSFGSGSYEQFF
-	-	TRBV29-1	TRBJ1-5	TGCAGCGCCAGGTTGGGGGATCGCAATCAGCCCCAGCATTTT	CSARLGDRNQPQHF
-	-	TRBV13	TRBJ2-3	TGTGCCAGCAGCCCAGATTTGGGGAGAGGCACAGATACGCAGTATTTT	CASSPDLGRGTDTQYF
-	-	TRBV6-6	TRBJ2-7	TGTGCCAGCAGCTCAGCGAGCTCCTACAAGCAGTACTTC	CASSSASSYKQYF
few	-	TRBV12-3/TRBV12-4	TRBJ1-1	TGTGCCAGCAGTTTGCGGACAGACACTGAAGCTTTCTTT	CASSLRTDTEAFF